Here is one T cell receptor beta chain with its context. This entry is derived from a study of blood T cell repertoires in COVID-19. Study summary: Samples of COVID-19 (acute and convalescent) were obtained from the United States, Italy and Spain. In each case, the material was cDNA or gDNA derived from T cells, B-cell-depleted T cells, or PBMCs.

The germline V gene encodes CDR1 SGHRS and CDR2 YFSETQ. With 0 bases clipped from V and 2 bases from J, the junction kept 0 bases outside the gene matches. The CDR3 has 15 amino acids. Study processing details: Estimated nucleated cell counts came from reference gene primer amplification. Sequencing used immunoSEQ multiplex PCR; TCRdb keeps in-frame clones, though not all of them. V and J calls and clone size are as listed in that table; D and trimming were resolved from the DNA. This repertoire shows roughly 48,000 clones, 65% to 85% found once; its top ten account for 50% to 75%. This TCR derives from a man aged 65 to 85 with acute or convalescent COVID-19. The genes are TRBV5-1 and TRBJ2-5; 11 bases fit TRBD2. Sample: peripheral blood. The CDR3 reads CASSLASGGQETQYF. CDR3 DNA: TGCGCCAGCAGCTTGGCTAGCGGGGGGCAAGAGACCCAGTACTTC.